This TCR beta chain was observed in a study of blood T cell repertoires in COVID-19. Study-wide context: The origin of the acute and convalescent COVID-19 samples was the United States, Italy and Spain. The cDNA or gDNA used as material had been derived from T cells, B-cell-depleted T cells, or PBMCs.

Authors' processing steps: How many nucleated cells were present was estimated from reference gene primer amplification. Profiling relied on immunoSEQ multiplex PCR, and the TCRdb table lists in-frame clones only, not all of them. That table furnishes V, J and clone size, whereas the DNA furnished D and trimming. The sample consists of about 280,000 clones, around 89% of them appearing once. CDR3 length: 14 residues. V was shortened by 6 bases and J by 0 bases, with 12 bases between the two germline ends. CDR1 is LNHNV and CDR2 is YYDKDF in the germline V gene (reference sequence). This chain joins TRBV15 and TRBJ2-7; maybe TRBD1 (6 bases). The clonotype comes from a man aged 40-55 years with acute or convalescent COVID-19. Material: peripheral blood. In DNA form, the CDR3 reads TGTGCCACCAGTCACGACAGGAACTCCTACGAGCAGTACTTC. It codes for CATSHDRNSYEQYF.